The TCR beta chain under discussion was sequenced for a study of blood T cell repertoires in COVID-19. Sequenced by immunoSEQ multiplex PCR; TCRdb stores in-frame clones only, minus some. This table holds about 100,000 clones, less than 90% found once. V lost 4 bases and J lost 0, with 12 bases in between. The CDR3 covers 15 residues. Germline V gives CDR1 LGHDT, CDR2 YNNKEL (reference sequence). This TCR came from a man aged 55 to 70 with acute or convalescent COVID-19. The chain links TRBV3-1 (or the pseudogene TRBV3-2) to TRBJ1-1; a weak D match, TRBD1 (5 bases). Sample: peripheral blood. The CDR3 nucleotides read TGTGCCAGCAGCCCCTTTGCAGGGATGAACACTGAAGCTTTCTTT. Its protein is CASSPFAGMNTEAFF.